Given below is one T cell receptor beta chain in context. Per the original data handling: Amplification of reference gene primers provided the estimated nucleated cell counts. Repertoires were generated with immunoSEQ multiplex PCR, while TCRdb's copy carries only in-frame clones and drops some. Clone size and V and J calls were adopted from that table, with D and trimming inferred from the DNA. The data show about 190,000 clones, 80% to 90% seen once. This record comes from a study of blood T cell repertoires in COVID-19. Background on the study: Donors in the United States, Italy and Spain gave samples during acute or convalescent COVID-19. Sample material is recorded as cDNA or gDNA derived from T cells, B-cell-depleted T cells, or PBMCs.

The sequenced sample consisted of peripheral blood. The TCR sequence derives from a human donor in a cohort sampled during active COVID-19.

The CDR3 loop reads CASSVGTSYTGELFF. CDR3 DNA sequence: TGTGCCAGCAGCGTAGGGACTTCCTACACCGGGGAGCTGTTTTTT. The chain is built from TRBV11-2 and TRBJ2-2; D possibly corresponds to TRBD2 (6 bases). Trimming stripped 5 bases from V and 3 bases from J, with 13 bases between. Germline V gene data show CDR1 as SGHAT and CDR2 as FQNNGV. CDR3 length equals 15 residues.